The following is a T cell receptor (beta chain) sequence with its context. The data originate from a study of blood T cell repertoires in COVID-19. Resolution of symptoms, clearance, or two negative PCRs was present in recovered Cohort 3 donors. Per germline, CDR1 LGHNA and CDR2 YSLEER. V dropped 1 base and J dropped 8; count of bases not matched to a gene: 5. CDR3 length equals 15 residues. Measured with immunoSEQ multiplex PCR; TCRdb has only the in-frame clones, and not every one. The sample yields about 200,000 clones, about nine tenths seen once. Sample: PBMCs or T cells enriched from blood (not recorded which). This sequence joins TRBV4-3 and TRBJ2-1; 10 bases map to TRBD2. This receptor was obtained from a woman younger than 45 who had recovered from COVID-19. The CDR3 DNA reads TGCGCCAGCAGCCAAGTGGCTAGCGGGAGCCATGAGCAGTTCTTC. It specifies CASSQVASGSHEQFF.